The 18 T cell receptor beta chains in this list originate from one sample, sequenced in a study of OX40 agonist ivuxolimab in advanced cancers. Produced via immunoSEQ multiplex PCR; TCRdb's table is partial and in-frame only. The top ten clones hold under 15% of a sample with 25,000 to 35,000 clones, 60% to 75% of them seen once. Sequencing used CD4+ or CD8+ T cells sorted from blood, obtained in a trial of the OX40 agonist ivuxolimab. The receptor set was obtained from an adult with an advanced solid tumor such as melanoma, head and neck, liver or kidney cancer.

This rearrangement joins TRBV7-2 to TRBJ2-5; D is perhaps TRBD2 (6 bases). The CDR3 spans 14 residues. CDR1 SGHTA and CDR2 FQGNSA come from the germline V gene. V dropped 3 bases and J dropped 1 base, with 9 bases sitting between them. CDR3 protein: CASSLGGSQETQYF. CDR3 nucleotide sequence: TGTGCCAGCAGCTTGGGAGGTAGCCAAGAGACCCAGTACTTC.

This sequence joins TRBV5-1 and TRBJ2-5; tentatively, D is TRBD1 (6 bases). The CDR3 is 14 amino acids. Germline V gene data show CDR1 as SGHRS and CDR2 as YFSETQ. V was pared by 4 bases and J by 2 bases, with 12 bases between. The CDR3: CASSVDSNQETQYF. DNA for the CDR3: TGCGCCAGCAGCGTGGACAGCAATCAAGAGACCCAGTACTTC.

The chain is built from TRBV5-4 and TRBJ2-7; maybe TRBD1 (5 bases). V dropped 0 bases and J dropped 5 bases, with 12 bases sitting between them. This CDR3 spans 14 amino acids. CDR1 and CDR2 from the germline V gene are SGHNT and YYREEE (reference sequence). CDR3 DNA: TGTGCCAGCAGCTTGGGATCCAGGGCCCACGAGCAGTACGTC. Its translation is CASSLGSRAHEQYV.

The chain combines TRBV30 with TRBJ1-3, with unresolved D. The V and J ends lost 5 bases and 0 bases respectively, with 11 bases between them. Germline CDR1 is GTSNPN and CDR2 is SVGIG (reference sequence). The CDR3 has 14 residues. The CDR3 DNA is TGTGCCTGGGCCCAGACTTTCTCTGGAAACACCATATATTTT. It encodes CAWAQTFSGNTIYF.

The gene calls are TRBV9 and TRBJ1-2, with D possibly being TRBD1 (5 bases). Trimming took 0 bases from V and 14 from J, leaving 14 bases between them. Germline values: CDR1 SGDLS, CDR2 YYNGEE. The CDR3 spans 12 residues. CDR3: CASSVAREAPTF. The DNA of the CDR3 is TGTGCCAGCAGCGTAGCCAGGGAGGCCCCTACCTTC.

DNA of the CDR3: TGTGCCAGCAGTTTAGGCGGGACAACATACAATGAGCAGTTCTTC. This sequence encodes CASSLGGTTYNEQFF. The J gene is TRBJ2-1, the V gene TRBV28; D possibly uses TRBD1 or TRBD2 (6 bases each). Germline lookup yields CDR1 MDHEN and CDR2 SYDVKM. The germline V and J ends were trimmed by 2 bases and 4 bases, with 12 bases remaining between them. The CDR3 length is 15 residues.

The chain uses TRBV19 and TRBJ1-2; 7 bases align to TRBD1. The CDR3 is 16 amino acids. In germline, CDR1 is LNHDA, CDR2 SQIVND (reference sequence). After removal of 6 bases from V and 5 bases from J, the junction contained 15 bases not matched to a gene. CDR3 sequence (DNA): TGTGCCAGTAGCGGATTCGTCGGGACAGCAAGTTATGGCTACACCTTC. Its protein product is CASSGFVGTASYGYTF.

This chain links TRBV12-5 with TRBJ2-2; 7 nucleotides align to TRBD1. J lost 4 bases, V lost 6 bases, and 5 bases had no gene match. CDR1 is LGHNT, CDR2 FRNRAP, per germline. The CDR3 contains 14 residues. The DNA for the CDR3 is TGTGCTAGTGGCCAGGGACAGCTCACCGGGGAGCTGTTTTTT. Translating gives CASGQGQLTGELFF.

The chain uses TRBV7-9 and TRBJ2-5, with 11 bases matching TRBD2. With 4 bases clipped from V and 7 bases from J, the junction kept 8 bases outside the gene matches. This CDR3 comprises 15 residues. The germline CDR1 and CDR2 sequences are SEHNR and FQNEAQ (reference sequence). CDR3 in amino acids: CASSSHGTSGTTQYF. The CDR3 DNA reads TGTGCCAGCAGCTCTCACGGGACTAGCGGTACGACCCAGTACTTC.

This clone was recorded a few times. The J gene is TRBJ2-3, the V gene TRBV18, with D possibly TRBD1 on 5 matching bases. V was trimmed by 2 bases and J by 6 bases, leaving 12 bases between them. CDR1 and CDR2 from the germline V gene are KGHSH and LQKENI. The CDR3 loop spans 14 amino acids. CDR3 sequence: CASSPTGSGDTQYF. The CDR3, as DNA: TGTGCCAGCTCACCAACAGGATCAGGGGATACGCAGTATTTT. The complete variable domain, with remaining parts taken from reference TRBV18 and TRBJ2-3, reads NAGVMQNPRHLVRRRGQEARLRCSPMKGHSHVYWYRQLPEEGLKFMVYLQKENIIDESGMPKERFSAEFPKEGPSILRIQQVVRGDSAAYFCASSPTGSGDTQYFGPGTRLTVL.

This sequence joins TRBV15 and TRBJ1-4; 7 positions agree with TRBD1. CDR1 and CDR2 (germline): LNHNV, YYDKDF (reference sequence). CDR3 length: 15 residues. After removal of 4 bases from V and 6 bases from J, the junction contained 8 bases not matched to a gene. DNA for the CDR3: TGTGCCACCAGCACTAAAGGGGGCAGAGATGAAAAACTGTTTTTT. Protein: CATSTKGGRDEKLFF.

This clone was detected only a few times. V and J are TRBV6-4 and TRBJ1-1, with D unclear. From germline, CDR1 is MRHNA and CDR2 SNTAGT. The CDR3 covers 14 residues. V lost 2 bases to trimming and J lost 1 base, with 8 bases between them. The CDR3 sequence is CASSDSTENTEAFF. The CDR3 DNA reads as TGTGCCAGCAGTGACAGTACTGAGAACACTGAAGCTTTCTTT.

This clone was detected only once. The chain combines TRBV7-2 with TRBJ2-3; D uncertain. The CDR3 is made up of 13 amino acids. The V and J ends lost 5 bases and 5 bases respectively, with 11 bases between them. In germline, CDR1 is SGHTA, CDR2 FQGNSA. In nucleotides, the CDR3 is TGTGCCAGCAGCCTTCCCTCGCAAGATACGCAGTATTTT. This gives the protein CASSLPSQDTQYF. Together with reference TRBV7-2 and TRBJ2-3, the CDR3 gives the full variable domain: GAGVSQSPSNKVTEKGKDVELRCDPISGHTALYWYRQSLGQGLEFLIYFQGNSAPDKSGLPSDRFSAERTGGSVSTLTIQRTQQEDSAVYLCASSLPSQDTQYFGPGTRLTVL.

In nucleotides, the CDR3 is TGTGCCAGCAGAGACAAATGGAACACCGGGGAGCTGTTTTTT. Its protein is CASRDKWNTGELFF. This sequence joins TRBV6-1 and TRBJ2-2; D gene unclear. CDR3 length: 14 amino acids. CDR1 is MNHNS, CDR2 SASEGT, per germline. The V gene lost 6 bases and the J gene lost 1 base, with 9 bases spanning the gap.

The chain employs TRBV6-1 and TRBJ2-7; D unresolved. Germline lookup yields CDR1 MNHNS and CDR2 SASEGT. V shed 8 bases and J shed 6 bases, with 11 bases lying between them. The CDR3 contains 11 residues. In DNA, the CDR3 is TGTGCCAGCGGCATTTCTGGCGAGCAGTACGTC. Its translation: CASGISGEQYV.

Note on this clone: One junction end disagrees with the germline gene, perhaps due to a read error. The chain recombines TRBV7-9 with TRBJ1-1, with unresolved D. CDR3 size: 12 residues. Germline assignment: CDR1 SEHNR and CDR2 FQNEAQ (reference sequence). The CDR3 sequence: CASSRDNIEAFF. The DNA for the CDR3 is TGTGCCAGCAGCCGCGATAACATTGAAGCTTTCTTT.

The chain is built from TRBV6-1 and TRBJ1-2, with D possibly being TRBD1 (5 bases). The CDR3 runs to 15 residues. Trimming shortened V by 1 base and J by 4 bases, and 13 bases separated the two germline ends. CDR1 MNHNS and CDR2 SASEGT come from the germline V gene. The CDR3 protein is CASSEGLGVGYGYTF. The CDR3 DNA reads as TGTGCCAGCAGTGAAGGCTTGGGGGTAGGCTATGGCTACACCTTC.

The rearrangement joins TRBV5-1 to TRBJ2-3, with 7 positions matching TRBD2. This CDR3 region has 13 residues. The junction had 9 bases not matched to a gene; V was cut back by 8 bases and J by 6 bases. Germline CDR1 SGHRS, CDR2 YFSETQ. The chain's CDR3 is CASTRGSGDTQYF. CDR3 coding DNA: TGCGCCAGTACGCGGGGGAGCGGGGATACGCAGTATTTT.